The clone carrying this TCR beta chain was seen a few times. The record originates from a study of T-cell reconstitution after alpha-beta-depleted transplantation in children. Germline loops: CDR1 SEHNR, CDR2 FQNEAQ (reference sequence). The CDR3 spans 14 residues. Trimming left V 5 bases short and J 12 bases short, with 19 bases between. Using unique molecular identifiers, the investigators prepared the TCRbeta library. TCRdb analysed the PCR reads with MiXCR anew, one entry per CDR3 protein. The sample has a few hundred thousand distinct CDR3 sequences; 24% are singletons. This receptor was taken from a female patient aged 2-9 years who had a stem cell transplant for congenital amegakaryocytic thrombocytopenia, so the T cells may come from the graft donor. The starting material was PBMCs, mostly from graft donor cells, obtained 360 days after TCRalphabeta/CD19-depleted stem cell transplant. The chain uses TRBV7-9 and TRBJ1-4; TRBD1 is a possible D gene (6 bases). The CDR3 nucleotides read TGTGCCAGCAGCGCCTCCAAATCGAGGACAGAACTGTTTTTT. It translates to CASSASKSRTELFF.